This entry lists 17 T cell receptor beta chains sequenced from one sample in a study of OX40 agonist ivuxolimab in advanced cancers. Generated by immunoSEQ multiplex PCR, the TCRdb table keeps only in-frame clones and is missing some. The repertoire holds more than 20,000 clones, with around 84% as singletons. Sequenced here: CD4+ or CD8+ T cells sorted from blood, sampled in a trial of the OX40 agonist ivuxolimab. Receptors were obtained from an adult with an advanced solid tumor such as melanoma, head and neck, liver or kidney cancer.

The chain couples TRBV7-8 to TRBJ1-1; D perhaps matches TRBD1 (6 bases). The CDR3 is 14 residues long. The ends were cut back, 5 bases at V and 4 bases at J, with 14 bases in the middle. CDR1 SGHVS and CDR2 FQNEAQ come from the germline V gene. The CDR3 DNA follows: TGTGCCAGCAGCCGCGTACAGGGAGGCACTGAAGCTTTCTTT. It specifies CASSRVQGGTEAFF.

This chain links TRBV2 with TRBJ1-2; maybe TRBD1 (6 bases). The CDR3 runs 12 residues. CDR1 is SNHLY, CDR2 FYNNEI, per germline. V lost 6 bases and J 5 bases, leaving 10 bases between the germline ends. CDR3 bases: TGTGCCAGCAGGATAACAGGGTATGGCTACACCTTC. Translation gives CASRITGYGYTF.

This chain links TRBV7-3 with TRBJ1-2; unclear D gene. Per germline, CDR1 SGHTA and CDR2 FQGTGA. The CDR3 runs to 13 residues. Deletions cut 1 base from V and 10 bases from J, with 13 bases between. In nucleotides, the CDR3 is TGTGCCAGCAGCTTAAACGGCCCCGCGGCCTACACCTTC. Translated, it gives CASSLNGPAAYTF.

The rearrangement joins TRBV5-1 to TRBJ1-2; 8 bases agree with TRBD1. Trimming cost V 4 bases and J 8 bases; bases outside gene matches: 7. There are 13 residues in the CDR3. Germline V CDR1 and CDR2: SGHRS, YFSETQ. The CDR3 loop is CASSPQTGDGYTF. As DNA, the CDR3 is TGCGCCAGCAGCCCCCAGACAGGGGACGGCTACACCTTC.

The CDR3 DNA reads TGTGCCAGCAGTTTATCGGGAGGGGCCCAAGAGACCCAGTACTTC. It encodes CASSLSGGAQETQYF. V is TRBV27 and J is TRBJ2-5; the match to TRBD2 covers 7 bases. Per the germline V gene, CDR1 is MNHEY and CDR2 is SMNVEV (reference sequence). There are 15 residues in the CDR3. Trimming cost V 0 bases and J 1 base; bases outside gene matches: 2.

This chain uses TRBV25-1 with TRBJ1-1; D is uncertain. CDR3 size: 14 residues. The germline V gene has CDR1 MGHDK and CDR2 SYGVNS. V was pared by 1 base and J by 3 bases, with 9 bases between. DNA for the CDR3: TGTGCCAGCAGTGAATCAGGAAGAGACACTGAAGCTTTCTTT. It codes for CASSESGRDTEAFF.

This clone was observed a few times. CDR3 region: CASSPRTSGRVANEQFF. CDR3 DNA: TGTGCCAGTAGTCCGAGGACTAGCGGGAGGGTAGCAAATGAGCAGTTCTTC. This sequence joins TRBV19 and TRBJ2-1, with 15 bases identical to TRBD2. The V gene's germline CDR1 is LNHDA and CDR2 SQIVND (reference sequence). With 5 bases clipped from V and 7 bases from J, the junction kept 9 bases outside the gene matches. The CDR3 extends over 17 amino acids.

The rearrangement links TRBV6-5 to TRBJ2-2; D is uncertain. V lost 6 bases and J 2 bases, leaving 10 bases between the germline ends. Germline V gene lookup returns CDR1 MNHEY and CDR2 SVGAGI. This CDR3 region has 14 residues. Here the CDR3 reads CASRPALNTGELFF. CDR3 in DNA: TGTGCCAGCAGACCGGCCCTCAACACCGGGGAGCTGTTTTTT.

The CDR3 DNA reads as TGTGCCAGTAGCCAGGGGGCGGTTAGCAATCAGCCCCAGCATTTT. Translated, it gives CASSQGAVSNQPQHF. The chain recombines TRBV19 with TRBJ1-5; 8 bases are shared with TRBD1. In germline, CDR1 is LNHDA, CDR2 SQIVND (reference sequence). CDR3 length: 15 residues. V dropped 6 bases and J dropped 0; count of bases not matched to a gene: 4.

This clone is a singleton in its sample. The chain links TRBV5-1 to TRBJ2-5; 11 positions match TRBD2. With 0 bases clipped from V and 2 bases from J, the junction kept 6 bases outside the gene matches. This CDR3 spans 17 amino acids. The germline CDR1 and CDR2 sequences are SGHRS and YFSETQ. CDR3: CASSLGSGRGYQETQYF. The CDR3 bases are TGCGCCAGCAGCTTGGGTAGCGGGAGGGGATATCAAGAGACCCAGTACTTC.

The genes are TRBV5-1 and TRBJ2-5; D ambiguous. The CDR3 loop spans 14 amino acids. The V and J ends lost 7 bases and 5 bases respectively, with 18 bases between them. Germline CDR1 reads SGHRS; CDR2 reads YFSETQ. The CDR3 is CASRRGVEDETQYF. As DNA, the CDR3 is TGCGCCAGCCGCCGTGGGGTCGAAGATGAGACCCAGTACTTC.

The chain joins TRBV7-8 to TRBJ1-5, with D perhaps TRBD1 (5 bases). This CDR3 comprises 16 residues. Germline lookup yields CDR1 SGHVS and CDR2 FQNEAQ. V was shortened by 1 base and J by 4 bases, with 14 bases between the two germline ends. CDR3 protein: CASSLGVARENQPQHF. CDR3 nucleotide sequence: TGTGCCAGCAGCTTAGGTGTGGCCAGGGAGAATCAGCCCCAGCATTTT.

This clone was picked up a small number of times. The rearrangement joins TRBV7-9 to TRBJ1-5; D not resolved. Trimming pared 5 bases from V and 7 bases from J, leaving 12 bases between. Germline V gene data show CDR1 as SEHNR and CDR2 as FQNEAQ (reference sequence). The CDR3 runs to 13 residues. The chain's CDR3 is CASSESLRQPQHF. As DNA, the CDR3 is TGTGCCAGCAGCGAAAGCCTACGGCAGCCCCAGCATTTT. The whole variable domain, remainder taken from reference TRBV7-9 and TRBJ1-5, is DTGVSQNPRHKITKRGQNVTFRCDPISEHNRLYWYRQTLGQGPEFLTYFQNEAQLEKSRLLSDRFSAERPKGSFSTLEIQRTEQGDSAMYLCASSESLRQPQHFGDGTRLSIL.

This chain joins TRBV19 and TRBJ1-6; D remains unclear. The CDR3 runs to 13 residues. The germline CDR1 and CDR2 sequences are LNHDA and SQIVND (reference sequence). With 6 bases removed from V and 7 bases from J, the gap between germline ends came to 10 bases. CDR3 DNA sequence: TGTGCCAGTAGAGCAGGCTGGAATTCACCCCTCCACTTT. Its protein product is CASRAGWNSPLHF.

The rearrangement joins TRBV19 to TRBJ1-2; 9 nucleotides agree with TRBD1. Germline loops: CDR1 LNHDA, CDR2 SQIVND (reference sequence). The junction had 9 bases not matched to a gene; V was cut back by 11 bases and J by 2 bases. This CDR3 has 14 amino acids. The CDR3 sequence: CAARGQGRNYGYTF. The CDR3 nucleotides read TGTGCCGCCAGGGGACAGGGAAGGAACTATGGCTACACCTTC.

The chain links TRBV7-3 to TRBJ2-7, with a weak D call TRBD2 (5 bases). The CDR3 is 13 residues long. The germline V gene encodes CDR1 SGHTA and CDR2 FQGTGA. Trimming removed 4 bases at V and 2 bases at J, with 9 bases between. The CDR3 reads CASSWWEPYEQYF. In DNA, the CDR3 is TGTGCCAGCAGCTGGTGGGAGCCCTACGAGCAGTACTTC.

The rearrangement links TRBV11-2 to TRBJ2-7, with D perhaps TRBD1 or TRBD2 (6 bases each). Trimming shortened V by 3 bases and J by 1 base, and 13 bases separated the two germline ends. The CDR3 spans 15 residues. The germline V gene encodes CDR1 SGHAT and CDR2 FQNNGV. CDR3 sequence reads: CASSFFRGRSYEQYF. In DNA, the CDR3 is TGTGCCAGCAGCTTCTTTAGGGGGAGGTCCTACGAGCAGTACTTC.